This T cell receptor beta chain was profiled in a study of T cells in Graves' hyperthyroidism and ophthalmopathy. This clonotype was recorded at least ten times. TCR beta CDR3 sequences were amplified from RNA transcripts. Primed by the HTBI set, a first-round RT-PCR was run on the TCR CDR3. TCRdb reprocessed the multiplex PCR reads with MiXCR, giving one entry per CDR3 protein. Counted here are some 320,000 distinct CDR3 sequences, roughly 15% occurring once; the ten biggest clones make up approximately 35%. Trimming pared 2 bases from V and 2 bases from J, leaving 9 bases between. In germline, CDR1 is MNHEY, CDR2 SVGAGI. This CDR3 comprises 14 residues. PBMCs were collected from a roughly 10 ml volume of fresh peripheral blood.

This TCR was sampled from a middle-aged woman with Graves' ophthalmopathy. Input material: blood. The chain couples TRBV6-5 to TRBJ1-1, with a possible D match to TRBD1 (5 bases). The CDR3 nucleotides are TGTGCCAGCAGTTACCGCAGGGTTAACACTGAAGCTTTCTTT. Translating gives CASSYRRVNTEAFF.